The clone carrying this TCR beta chain showed up just a few times. MiXCR was run by TCRdb on the 5' RACE reads, yielding one entry per CDR3 protein. The sample shows more than 150,000 distinct CDR3 sequences, around 20% of them seen only once. This specimen comes from a study of T-cell memory formation after mild COVID-19. Sequencing was carried out using PBMCs or a T cell subset sorted from them (not recorded which). The origin of this receptor is a man younger than 35 who had mild COVID-19 (a few samples of this study predate the infection). Cell type and time point are not known.

The CDR3 nucleotides are TGTGCCAGCAGTTACTCGAGCGGTTCTAGCACAGATACGCAGTATTTT. This encodes CASSYSSGSSTDTQYF. This chain connects TRBV6-5 to TRBJ2-3, with D possibly matching TRBD2 (5 bases). The CDR3 is 16 residues long. V was trimmed by 0 bases and J by 0 bases, leaving 10 bases between them. Looked up from germline, CDR1 is MNHEY and CDR2 is SVGAGI.